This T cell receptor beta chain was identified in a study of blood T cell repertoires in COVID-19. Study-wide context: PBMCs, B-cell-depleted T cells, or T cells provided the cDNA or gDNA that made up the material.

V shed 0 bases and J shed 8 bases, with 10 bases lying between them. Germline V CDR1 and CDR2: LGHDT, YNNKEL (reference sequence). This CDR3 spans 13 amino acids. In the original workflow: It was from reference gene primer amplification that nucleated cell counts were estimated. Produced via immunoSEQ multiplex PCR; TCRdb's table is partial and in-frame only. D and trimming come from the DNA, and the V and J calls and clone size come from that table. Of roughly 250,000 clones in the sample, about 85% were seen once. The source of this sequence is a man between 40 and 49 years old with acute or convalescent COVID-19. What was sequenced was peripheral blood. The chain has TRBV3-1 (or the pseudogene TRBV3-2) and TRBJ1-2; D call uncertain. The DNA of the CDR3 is TGTGCCAGCAGCCAAGATTGGGAGAACGGCTACACCTTC. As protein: CASSQDWENGYTF.